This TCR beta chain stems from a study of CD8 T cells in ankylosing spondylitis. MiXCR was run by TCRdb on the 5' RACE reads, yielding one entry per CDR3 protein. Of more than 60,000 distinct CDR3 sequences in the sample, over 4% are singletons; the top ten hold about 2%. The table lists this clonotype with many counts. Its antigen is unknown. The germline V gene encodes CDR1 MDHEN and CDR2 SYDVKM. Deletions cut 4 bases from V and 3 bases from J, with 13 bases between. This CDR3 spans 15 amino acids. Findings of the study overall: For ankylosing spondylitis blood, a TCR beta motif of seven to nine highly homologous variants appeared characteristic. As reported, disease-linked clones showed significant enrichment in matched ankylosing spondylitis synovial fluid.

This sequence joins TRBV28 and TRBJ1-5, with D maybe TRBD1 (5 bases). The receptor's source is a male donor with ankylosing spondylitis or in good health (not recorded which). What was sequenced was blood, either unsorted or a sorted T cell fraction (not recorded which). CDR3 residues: CASSSPRGANQPQHF. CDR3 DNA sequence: TGTGCCAGCAGTTCCCCTAGGGGCGCCAATCAGCCCCAGCATTTT.